This TCR beta chain is drawn from a study of T cell repertoires in cytomegalovirus infection. Study-wide results and caveats: Ex vivo responses were dominated by HLA-C-restricted CMV-specific TCR beta clonotypes.

TCRdb fed the reads into MiXCR, producing one record per CDR3 protein. Among around 450,000 distinct CDR3 sequences, 25% to 40% were seen once, and the ten largest hold about an eighth. As for this clonotype: Its antigen is unknown.

Germline V CDR1 and CDR2: MNHGY, SAAAGT. V shed 2 bases and J shed 0 bases, with 5 bases lying between them. This CDR3 region has 14 residues. Sample: PBMCs. The chain uses TRBV6-8 and TRBJ2-1, with D hard to call. This TCR was sampled from a human donor in good health (CMV status not recorded). Some clones in this sample may be carry-over from other donors' samples. The CDR3, as DNA: TGTGCCAGCAGTTACAAGAGCTCCTACAATGAGCAGTTCTTC. Translating gives CASSYKSSYNEQFF.